The entry below describes one T cell receptor beta chain. Only one count was recorded for this clone. Its recognized antigen is unknown. Nothing much larger sits one base from this clone, and base qualities are not available. This sample stems from a study of OX40 agonist ivuxolimab in advanced cancers. For the study in its entirety: Ivuxolimab, which targeted the costimulatory receptor OX40 (CD134), was an agonistic, fully human IgG2 monoclonal antibody. The monotherapy dose-escalation portion (N ≈ 50 patients) of the phase I ivuxolimab trial is reported in the paper. Intravenous ivuxolimab was administered to patients every 2 weeks at six dose levels: 0.01, 0.1, 0.3, 1.5, 3 and 10 mg/kg. Peripheral TCRbeta sequencing aimed to test whether ivuxolimab altered TCR sequence diversity and caused clonal T-cell expansion. Of the approximately 50 dose-escalation patients, hepatocellular carcinoma was present in 19, melanoma in roughly 15, renal cell carcinoma in 9 and head and neck cancer in 9. Prior anti-PD-1, anti-PD-L1 or anti-CTLA-4 therapy was permitted, and checkpoint inhibitors had been received by less than 45% of dose-escalation patients. Three dose-escalation patients achieved partial responses, one with hepatocellular carcinoma and two with cutaneous melanoma. The dose-escalation cohort was almost 85% male with a mean age of approximately 59 years, ranging from roughly 20 to 80. Overall study results and their limits: Low levels of normalized T-cell clonal expansion were also shown by some nonresponding patients. The antigen specificity of the peripheral T cells that underwent clonal expansion was not determined. At doses of 0.1 to 3.0 mg/kg, clonal expansion of both CD4+ and CD8+ T cells in blood was seen between baseline and week 6. In the 0.1-3.0 mg/kg groups, partial responders had among the lowest normalized peripheral clonal expansion, particularly in CD8+ T cells. After ivuxolimab, expanded clones were on average more numerous among CD8+ T cells than among CD4+ T cells.

To sequence the TCRbeta CDR3 region, genomic DNA was isolated from the sorted cells. TCRbeta CDR3 regions were sequenced using the immunoSEQ Assay. TCRdb stores this immuneACCESS table with in-frame sequences only. Part of the clones is absent; in the studies checked, under half of the shortfall reflects unresolved V genes, and no reason is known for the rest. The sample table records about 77,000 clones; around 87% of these occur just once. The ten largest clones take up about 5.9% of the sample. The trial excluded patients who had a history of autoimmune disease or were on systemic immunosuppression. Peripheral blood for TCR sequencing was collected from all dose cohorts at baseline, on cycle 4 day 1, and on cycle 7 day 1. The samples were drawn from a first-in-human, open-label, multicenter phase I dose-escalation trial of ivuxolimab. Adults with locally advanced or metastatic head and neck squamous cell, hepatocellular, melanoma or renal cell carcinoma were enrolled in the trial. Before TCR sequencing, CD4+ T cells and CD8+ T cells from peripheral blood were sorted into separate populations.

Germline trimming: 3 bases from V, 4 bases from J; junction bases outside gene matches: 15. Reading the germline V gene (reference sequence) gives CDR1 LNHNV and CDR2 YYDKDF. Counted from cysteine to phenylalanine, this CDR3 has 19 amino acids. Of the read, only the CDR3 DNA is kept; its 57 bases are in frame from base 1. This clonotype was sampled from an adult with an advanced solid tumor such as melanoma, head and neck, liver or kidney cancer. Recombination connected TRBV15 to TRBJ2-7; TRBD2 lines up with 13 middle nucleotides. The sequenced sample was CD4+ or CD8+ T cells sorted from blood, obtained in a trial of the OX40 agonist ivuxolimab. The CDR3 protein is CATSRGDESRTSGSYEQYF. The nucleotides are TGTGCCACCAGCAGGGGCGATGAGTCTCGGACTAGCGGGAGTTACGAGCAGTACTTC.